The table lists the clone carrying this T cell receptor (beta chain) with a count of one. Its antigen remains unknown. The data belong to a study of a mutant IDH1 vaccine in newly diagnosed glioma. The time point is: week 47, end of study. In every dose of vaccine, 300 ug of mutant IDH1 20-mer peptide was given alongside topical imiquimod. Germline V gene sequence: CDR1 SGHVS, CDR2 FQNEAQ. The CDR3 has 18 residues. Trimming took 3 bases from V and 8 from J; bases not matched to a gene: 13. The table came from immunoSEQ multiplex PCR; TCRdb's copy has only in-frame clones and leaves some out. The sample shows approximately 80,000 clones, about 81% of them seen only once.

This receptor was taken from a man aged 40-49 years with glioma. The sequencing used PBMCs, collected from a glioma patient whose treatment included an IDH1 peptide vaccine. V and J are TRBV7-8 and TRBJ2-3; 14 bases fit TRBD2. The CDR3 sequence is CASSFGTSGSLPGGTQYF. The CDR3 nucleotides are TGTGCCAGCAGCTTCGGGACTAGCGGGAGCCTCCCCGGGGGTACGCAGTATTTT.